Below, 8 T cell receptor beta chains from the same sample are listed, as sequenced in a study of T cell responses to AZD1222 COVID-19 vaccine. The protocol was immunoSEQ multiplex PCR, while the TCRdb copy is restricted to in-frame clones and leaves out a portion. The data show 110,000 or so clones, with roughly nine tenths seen just once and approximately 4.7% held by the top ten. Sample: peripheral blood, taken on day 0 of AZD1222 vaccination. Source of these receptors: an adult in good health.

V is TRBV6-2 or TRBV6-3 and J is TRBJ2-5; D gene uncertain. CDR1 is MNHEY and CDR2 is SVGEGT in the germline V gene. The CDR3 covers 12 residues. Trimming cost V 2 bases and J 5 bases, with 6 bases left between them. In nucleotides, the CDR3 is TGTGCCAGCAGTTACGACCCCGAGACCCAGTACTTC. Residues: CASSYDPETQYF.

The rearrangement joins TRBV11-2 to TRBJ2-7; the D is unclear. In germline, CDR1 is SGHAT, CDR2 FQNNGV. This CDR3 is 12 amino acids long. Trimming stripped 0 bases from V and 5 bases from J, with 5 bases between. CDR3 loop: CASSLEPHEQYF. As DNA, the CDR3 is TGTGCCAGCAGCTTAGAGCCCCACGAGCAGTACTTC.

The table lists this clone with a count of one. The chain has TRBV6-5 and TRBJ1-1, with 8 bases matching TRBD1. V gave up 8 bases and J gave up 8 bases; unmatched junction bases: 10. CDR1 and CDR2 from the germline V gene are MNHEY and SVGAGI. The CDR3 is 13 amino acids. CDR3 region: CASFQGAWMEAFF. The CDR3 DNA sequence: TGTGCCAGCTTTCAGGGGGCCTGGATGGAAGCTTTCTTT.

A few counts support this clone. The rearrangement uses TRBV4-3 and TRBJ2-1; TRBD1 aligns across 9 bases. V shed 0 bases and J 0 bases; nucleotides not matched to a gene: 0. This CDR3 comprises 16 residues. CDR1 is LGHNA and CDR2 is YSLEER in the germline V gene. DNA for the CDR3: TGCGCCAGCAGCCAAGAGACAGGGGGCTCCTACAATGAGCAGTTCTTC. The encoded protein is CASSQETGGSYNEQFF.

This clone appeared a single time. The CDR3 reads CASSPWDRGAGNTIYF. Written as DNA, the CDR3 is TGTGCCAGCAGCCCCTGGGACCGGGGAGCAGGAAACACCATATATTTT. The V call is TRBV7-9, the J call TRBJ1-3, with D possibly matching TRBD1 (5 bases). V gave up 5 bases and J gave up 4 bases, with 18 bases separating them. The germline CDR1 and CDR2 sequences are SEHNR and FQNEAQ (reference sequence). CDR3 length: 16 residues.

The rearrangement links TRBV5-6 to TRBJ1-6; no definite D call. Germline V gene data show CDR1 as SGHDT and CDR2 as YYEEEE. The CDR3 totals 15 residues. V lost 0 bases to trimming and J lost 6 bases, with 10 bases between them. CDR3 bases: TGTGCCAGCAGCTTGGGCAGCCCATCTAATTCACCCCTCCACTTT. Translating gives CASSLGSPSNSPLHF.

This rearrangement joins TRBV5-1 to TRBJ2-1; D is ambiguous. The CDR3 spans 12 residues. With 2 bases removed from V and 4 bases from J, the gap between germline ends came to 4 bases. Germline CDR1 SGHRS, CDR2 YFSETQ. CDR3 coding DNA: TGCGCCAGCAGCTTTAGGTACAATGAGCAGTTCTTC. It encodes CASSFRYNEQFF.

The J gene is TRBJ2-1, the V gene TRBV11-2; D is possibly TRBD2 (6 bases). CDR3 length: 19 amino acids. Germline V gene data show CDR1 as SGHAT and CDR2 as FQNNGV. Trimming left V 0 bases short and J 0 bases short, with 18 bases between. This chain's CDR3 is CASSLERSGGGRSYNEQFF. CDR3 bases: TGTGCCAGCAGCTTAGAACGTAGCGGAGGCGGACGCTCCTACAATGAGCAGTTCTTC. The variable domain in full, completed from reference TRBV11-2 and TRBJ2-1, reads EAGVAQSPRYKIIEKRQSVAFWCNPISGHATLYWYQQILGQGPKLLIQFQNNGVVDDSQLPKDRFSAERLKGVDSTLKIQPAKLEDSAVYLCASSLERSGGGRSYNEQFFGPGTRLTVL.